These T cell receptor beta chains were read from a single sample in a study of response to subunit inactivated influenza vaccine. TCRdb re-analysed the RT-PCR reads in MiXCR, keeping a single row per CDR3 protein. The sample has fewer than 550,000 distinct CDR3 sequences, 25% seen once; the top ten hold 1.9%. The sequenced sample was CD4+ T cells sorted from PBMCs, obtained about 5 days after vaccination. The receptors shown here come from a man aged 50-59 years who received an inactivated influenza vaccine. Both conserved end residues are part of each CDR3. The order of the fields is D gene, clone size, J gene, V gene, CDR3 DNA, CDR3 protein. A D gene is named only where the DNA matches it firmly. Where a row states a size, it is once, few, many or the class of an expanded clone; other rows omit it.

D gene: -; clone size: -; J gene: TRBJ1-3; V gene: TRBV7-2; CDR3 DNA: TGTGCCAGCAGCTCCGGTGCGGGGGGAAACACCATATATTTT; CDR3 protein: CASSSGAGGNTIYF
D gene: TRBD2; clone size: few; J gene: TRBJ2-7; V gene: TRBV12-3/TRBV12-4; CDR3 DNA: TGTGCCAGCAGCCTCCGAGGCGGGGGGCGCGTAACCGAGCAGTACTTC; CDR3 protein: CASSLRGGGRVTEQYF
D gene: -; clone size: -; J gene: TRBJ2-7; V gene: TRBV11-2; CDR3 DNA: TGTGCCAGCAGCTTAGGTTTTAGCGGCTCATCCTACGAGCAGTACTTC; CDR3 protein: CASSLGFSGSSYEQYF
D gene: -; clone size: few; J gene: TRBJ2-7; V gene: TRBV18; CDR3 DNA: TGTGCCAGCTCACCAAAGGGGTCCGAGCAGTACTTC; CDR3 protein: CASSPKGSEQYF
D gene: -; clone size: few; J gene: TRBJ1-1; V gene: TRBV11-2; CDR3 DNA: TGTGCCAGCAGCTTAGCATCGGCAAGGACCGAAGCTTTCTTT; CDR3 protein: CASSLASARTEAFF
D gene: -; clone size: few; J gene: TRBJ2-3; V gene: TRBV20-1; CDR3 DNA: TGCAGTGCTAGAGATTGGGGAGGGGGCCCAGATACGCAGTATTTT; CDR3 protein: CSARDWGGGPDTQYF
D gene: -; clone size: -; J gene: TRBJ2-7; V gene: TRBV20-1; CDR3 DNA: TGCAGTGCTAGAGCCGACGGGTACGAGCAGTACTTC; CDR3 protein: CSARADGYEQYF
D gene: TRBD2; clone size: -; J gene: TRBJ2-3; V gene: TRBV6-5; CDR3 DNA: TGTGCCAGCGGGAGACGGGGGGGGGATACGCAGTATTTT; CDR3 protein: CASGRRGGDTQYF
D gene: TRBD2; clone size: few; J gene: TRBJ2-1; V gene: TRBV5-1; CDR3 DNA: TGCGCCAGCAGCTTGGGCGGGGGGGTGAGTAATGAGCAGTTCTTC; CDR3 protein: CASSLGGGVSNEQFF
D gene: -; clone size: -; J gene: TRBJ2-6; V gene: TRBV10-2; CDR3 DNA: TGCGCCAGCATCTCCAGAGGGGCCAACGTCCTGACTTTC; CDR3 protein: CASISRGANVLTF
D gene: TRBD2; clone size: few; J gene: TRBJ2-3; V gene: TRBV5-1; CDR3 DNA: TGCGCCAGCAGCCCCTCCCTTACTAGCGGGGCGCAGTATTTT; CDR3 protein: CASSPSLTSGAQYF
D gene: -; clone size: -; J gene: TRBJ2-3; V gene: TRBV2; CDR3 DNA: TGTGCCAGCGGCCCCATCGGGGATACGCAGTATTTT; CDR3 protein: CASGPIGDTQYF
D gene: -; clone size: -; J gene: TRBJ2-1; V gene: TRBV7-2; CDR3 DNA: TGTGCCAGCAGCTTAACCAGGAATGAGCAGTTCTTC; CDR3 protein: CASSLTRNEQFF
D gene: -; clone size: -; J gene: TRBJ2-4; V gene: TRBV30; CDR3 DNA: TGTGCCTGGAGTGTCTTGGAAAACATTCAGTACTTC; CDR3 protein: CAWSVLENIQYF
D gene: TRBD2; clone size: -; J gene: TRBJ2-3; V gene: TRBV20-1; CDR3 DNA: TGCAGTGGTGCGACTAGCGGGTATAGCACAGATACGCAGTATTTT; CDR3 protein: CSGATSGYSTDTQYF
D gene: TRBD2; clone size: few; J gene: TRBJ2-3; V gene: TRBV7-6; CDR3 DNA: TGTGCCAGCAGCTTACGGGGCGGGGGGCCCCCAGATACGCAGTATTTT; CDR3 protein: CASSLRGGGPPDTQYF
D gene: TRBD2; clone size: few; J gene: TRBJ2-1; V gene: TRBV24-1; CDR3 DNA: TGTGCCACCAGAGCGGGAGGCTACAATGAGCAGTTCTTC; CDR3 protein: CATRAGGYNEQFF
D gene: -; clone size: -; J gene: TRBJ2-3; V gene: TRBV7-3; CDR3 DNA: TGTGCCAGCAGCTTAACCCCCTCGGGGGCAGGGCCAGATACGCAGTATTTT; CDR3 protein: CASSLTPSGAGPDTQYF
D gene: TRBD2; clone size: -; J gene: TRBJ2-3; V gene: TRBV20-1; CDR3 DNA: TGCAGTGCTAGAGCGTTCTTGGCGGGAGGGGCAGATACGCAGTATTTT; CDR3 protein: CSARAFLAGGADTQYF
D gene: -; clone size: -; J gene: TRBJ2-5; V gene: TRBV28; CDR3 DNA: TGTGCCAGCAGTCGGGACCCCCTGGGGGAGACCCAGTACTTC; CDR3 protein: CASSRDPLGETQYF
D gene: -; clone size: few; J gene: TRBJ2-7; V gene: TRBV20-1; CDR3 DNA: TGCAGTGCTAGAGATCGCTTTAGCGGAGCGGGCTACGAGCAGTACTTC; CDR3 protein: CSARDRFSGAGYEQYF
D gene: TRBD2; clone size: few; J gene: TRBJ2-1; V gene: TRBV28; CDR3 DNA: TGTGCCAGCCAAAGGACTAGCGGGAGCTACAATGAGCAGTTCTTC; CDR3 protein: CASQRTSGSYNEQFF
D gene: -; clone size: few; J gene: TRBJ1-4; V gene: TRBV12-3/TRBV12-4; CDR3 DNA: TGTGCCAGCAGTTCTTGGACGGAGAATGAAAAACTGTTTTTT; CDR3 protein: CASSSWTENEKLFF
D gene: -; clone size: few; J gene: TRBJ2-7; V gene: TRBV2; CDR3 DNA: TGTGCCAGCAGGCGGGGCTTGAGCACCCACGAGCAGTACTTC; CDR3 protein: CASRRGLSTHEQYF
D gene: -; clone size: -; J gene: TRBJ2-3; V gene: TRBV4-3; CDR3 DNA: TGCGCCAGCAGCCAGACTAGTGGCACAGATACGCAGTATTTT; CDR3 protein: CASSQTSGTDTQYF
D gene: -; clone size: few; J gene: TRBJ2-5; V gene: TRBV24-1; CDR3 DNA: TGTGCCACCAGTGATTTGGGCACGGATATAGAGACCCAGTACTTC; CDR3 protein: CATSDLGTDIETQYF
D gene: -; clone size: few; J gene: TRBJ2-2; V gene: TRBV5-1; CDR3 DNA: TGCGCCAGCAGCTTGGGGCAGGGAAGAAACACCGGGGAGCTGTTTTTT; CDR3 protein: CASSLGQGRNTGELFF
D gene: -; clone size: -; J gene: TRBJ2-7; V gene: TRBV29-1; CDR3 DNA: TGCAGCGCCCCTGGCCAGGTACAAGAGCAGTACTTC; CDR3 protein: CSAPGQVQEQYF
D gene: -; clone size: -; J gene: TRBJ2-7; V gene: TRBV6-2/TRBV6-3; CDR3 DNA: TGTGCCAGCAGACAAACTCGGGGGCCCTCCTACGAGCAGTACTTC; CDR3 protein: CASRQTRGPSYEQYF
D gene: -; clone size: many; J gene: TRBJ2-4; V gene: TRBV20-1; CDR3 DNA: TGCAGTGCTAGCTCCGGACGAAACATTCAGTACTTC; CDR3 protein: CSASSGRNIQYF
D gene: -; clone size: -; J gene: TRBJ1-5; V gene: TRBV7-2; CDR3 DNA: TGTGCCAGCAGCTTAGCAGGTTCTCAGCCCCAGCATTTT; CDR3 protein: CASSLAGSQPQHF
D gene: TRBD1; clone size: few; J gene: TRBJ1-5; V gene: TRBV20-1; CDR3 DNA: TGCAGTGCGAAACAGGGGGAAGGCCAGCCCCAGCATTTT; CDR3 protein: CSAKQGEGQPQHF
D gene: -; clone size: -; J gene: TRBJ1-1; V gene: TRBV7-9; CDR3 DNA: TGTGCCACCCAGGACAGTTTGAACACTGAAGCTTTCTTT; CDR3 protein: CATQDSLNTEAFF
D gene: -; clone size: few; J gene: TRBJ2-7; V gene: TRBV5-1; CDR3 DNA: TGCGCCAGCAGCTTGGTAGGAGAACAATACGAGCAGTACTTC; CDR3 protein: CASSLVGEQYEQYF
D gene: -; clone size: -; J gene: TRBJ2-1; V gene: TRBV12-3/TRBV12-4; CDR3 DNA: TGTGCCAGCAGTCCACCCACCTTAGTTGGAGGGAATGAGCAGTTCTTC; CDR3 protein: CASSPPTLVGGNEQFF
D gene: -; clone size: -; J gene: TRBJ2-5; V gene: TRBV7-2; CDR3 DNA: TGTGCCAGCAGCTTAGCGAGGGTGCGGGGTAAAGAGACCCAGTACTTC; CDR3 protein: CASSLARVRGKETQYF
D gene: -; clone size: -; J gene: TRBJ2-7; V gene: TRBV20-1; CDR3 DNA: TGCAGTGCAACCCCCGGGTCCCTCTTGGGTCGGCAGTACTTC; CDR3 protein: CSATPGSLLGRQYF
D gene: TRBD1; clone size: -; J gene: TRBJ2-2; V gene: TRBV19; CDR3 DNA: TGTGCCAGTAGTTCAGGGGGCCGTGGCGGGGAGCTGTTTTTT; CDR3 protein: CASSSGGRGGELFF
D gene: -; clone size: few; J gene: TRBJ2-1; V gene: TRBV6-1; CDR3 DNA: TGTGCCAGCAGTGAAAGGTCCTACAATGAGCAGTTCTTC; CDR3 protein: CASSERSYNEQFF
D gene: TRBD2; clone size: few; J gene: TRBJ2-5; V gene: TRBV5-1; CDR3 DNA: TGCGCCAGCAGCTCCCCTTCGGGGGGGCGCAGGGAGACCCAGTACTTC; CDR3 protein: CASSSPSGGRRETQYF
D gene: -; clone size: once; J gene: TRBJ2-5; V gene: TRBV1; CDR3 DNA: TGCACCAGCAGCCAAGAATCATCTCGGGGGGAAGAAGAGACCCAGTACTTC; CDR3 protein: CTSSQESSRGEEETQYF
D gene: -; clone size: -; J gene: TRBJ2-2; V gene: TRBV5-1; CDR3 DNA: TGCGCCAGCAGCCAGAATCCAGGACAGTCTACCGGGGAGCTGTTTTTT; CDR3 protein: CASSQNPGQSTGELFF
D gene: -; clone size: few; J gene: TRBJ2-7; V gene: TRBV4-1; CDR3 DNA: TGCGCCAGCAGCCAAGTTCTTGTGTACCGGCCCTGGGACTACGAGCAGTACTTC; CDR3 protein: CASSQVLVYRPWDYEQYF
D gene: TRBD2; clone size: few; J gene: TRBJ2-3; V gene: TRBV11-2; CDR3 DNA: TGTGCCAGCAGCTTGGGGACTAGCGGGAGGCATATAGGGACAGATACGCAGTATTTT; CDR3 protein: CASSLGTSGRHIGTDTQYF
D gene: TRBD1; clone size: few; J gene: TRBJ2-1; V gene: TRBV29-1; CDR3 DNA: TGCAGCGTGAACCTGGACAGGGTACAGTTCTTC; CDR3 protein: CSVNLDRVQFF
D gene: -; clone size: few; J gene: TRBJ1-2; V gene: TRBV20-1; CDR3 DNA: TGCAGTGCTAGGCTAGGATCTGGCTACACCTTC; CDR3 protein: CSARLGSGYTF
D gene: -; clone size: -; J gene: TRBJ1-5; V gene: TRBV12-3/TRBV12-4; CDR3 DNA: TGTGCCAGCAGTTTTTCTGGCAGGGGTCTTCGTCAGCCCCAGCATTTT; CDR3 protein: CASSFSGRGLRQPQHF
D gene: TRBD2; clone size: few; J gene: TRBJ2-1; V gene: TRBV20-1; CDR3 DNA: TGCAGTGCAAGGACTAGCGCCTACAATGAGCAGTTCTTC; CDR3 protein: CSARTSAYNEQFF
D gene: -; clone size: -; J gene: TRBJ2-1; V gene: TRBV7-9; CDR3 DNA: TGTGCCAGCAGCCCCCCCCGGGGGTACGACAATGAGCAGTTCTTC; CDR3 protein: CASSPPRGYDNEQFF
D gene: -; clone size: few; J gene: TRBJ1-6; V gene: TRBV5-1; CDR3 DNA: TGCGCCAGCAGCTTGGTGACGGATTATAATTCACCCCTCCACTTT; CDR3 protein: CASSLVTDYNSPLHF
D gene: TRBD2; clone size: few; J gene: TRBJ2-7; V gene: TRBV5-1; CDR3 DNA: TGCGCCAGCAGCTGGAGCGGGGGGCTGTACGAGCAGTACTTC; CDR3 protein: CASSWSGGLYEQYF
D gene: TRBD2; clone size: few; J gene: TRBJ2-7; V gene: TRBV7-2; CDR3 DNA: TGTGCCAGCGGTAGAGGGGCTAGCGGGGGTTACGAGCAGTACTTC; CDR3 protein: CASGRGASGGYEQYF
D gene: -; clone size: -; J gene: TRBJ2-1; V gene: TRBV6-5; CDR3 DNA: TGTGCCAGCAGTTACTCTGAGCGCGGGGTGCATGAGCAGTTCTTC; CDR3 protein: CASSYSERGVHEQFF
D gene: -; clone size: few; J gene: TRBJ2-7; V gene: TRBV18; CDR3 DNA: TGTGCCAGCTCACTAGCCGAGGGAGAGCAGTACTTC; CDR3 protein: CASSLAEGEQYF